The next 18 T cell receptor beta chains were all read from a single sample in a study of cytomegalovirus exposure and HLA in healthy donors. Primers: 60 Vbeta forward and 13 Jbeta reverse. The method was immunoSEQ multiplex PCR; TCRdb's version includes in-frame clones alone and lacks a portion of them. The profile shows roughly 280,000 clones, around 66% of them singletons. Material: PBMCs. Receptors originate from a female donor in good health and CMV-seronegative.

The chain joins TRBV27 to TRBJ1-5; D is ambiguous. The germline CDR1 and CDR2 sequences are MNHEY and SMNVEV (reference sequence). The V gene lost 0 bases and the J gene lost 3 bases, with 9 bases spanning the gap. CDR3 length: 15 residues. The CDR3 is CASSLSIRSNQPQHF. For the CDR3, the DNA is TGTGCCAGCAGTTTATCGATCAGGTCCAATCAGCCCCAGCATTTT.

To note about this clone: This specimen includes other DNA sequences encoding the same CDR3. The chain employs TRBV4-1 and TRBJ2-7, with 11 bases fitting TRBD2. V shed 4 bases and J 0 bases; nucleotides not matched to a gene: 2. Germline V lookup: CDR1 MGHRA, CDR2 YSYEKL. The CDR3 has 15 amino acids. CDR3 sequence (DNA): TGCGCCAGCAGCCCTACTAGCGGGAGCTCCTACGAGCAGTACTTC. Translated, it gives CASSPTSGSSYEQYF.

The chain recombines TRBV5-1 with TRBJ2-7; 11 nucleotides align to TRBD2. The ends lost 0 bases at V and 1 base at J; junction bases unmatched: 3. This CDR3 is 16 amino acids long. Germline lookup yields CDR1 SGHRS and CDR2 YFSETQ. The CDR3 nucleotides read TGCGCCAGCAGCTTGGATACTAGCGGGAGTTCCTACGAGCAGTACTTC. It yields the protein CASSLDTSGSSYEQYF.

This chain connects TRBV5-5 to TRBJ2-7; D unclear. Looked up from germline, CDR1 is SGHKS and CDR2 is YYEKEE (reference sequence). The CDR3 length is 15 residues. The germline V and J ends were trimmed by 4 bases and 2 bases, with 16 bases remaining between them. This CDR3 is CASSRGATNTYEQYF. CDR3 DNA sequence: TGTGCCAGCAGCCGAGGAGCTACAAACACCTACGAGCAGTACTTC.

The rearrangement joins TRBV21-1 to TRBJ2-3; the table's D call, TRBD2, was not checked against the DNA. TRBV21-1 is classified as a pseudogene. The CDR3 runs to 15 residues. CDR3 in amino acids: CASSREAGGVNTQYF. The CDR3 region has the DNA TGTGCCAGCAGCAGAGAAGCGGGAGGGGTGAATACGCAGTATTTT.

The V gene is TRBV7-9, the J gene TRBJ2-3; perhaps TRBD2 as D (7 bases). The CDR3 runs 17 residues. Germline V lookup: CDR1 SEHNR, CDR2 FQNEAQ (reference sequence). The V end lost 4 bases, the J end lost 1 base, and 18 bases lay between the germline ends. The CDR3 protein is CASSSTLGAGGTDTQYF. The DNA of the CDR3 is TGTGCCAGCAGCTCTACCTTGGGGGCGGGAGGCACAGATACGCAGTATTTT. The whole variable domain, filled in from reference TRBV7-9 and TRBJ2-3, reads DTGVSQNPRHKITKRGQNVTFRCDPISEHNRLYWYRQTLGQGPEFLTYFQNEAQLEKSRLLSDRFSAERPKGSFSTLEIQRTEQGDSAMYLCASSSTLGAGGTDTQYFGPGTRLTVL.

V gene TRBV6-5 combines with J gene TRBJ1-3, with a tentative D call TRBD1 (6 bases). Germline CDR1 and CDR2: MNHEY and SVGAGI. The V gene lost 7 bases and the J gene lost 0 bases, with 13 bases spanning the gap. The CDR3 has 15 amino acids. CDR3 in DNA: TGTGCCAGCAAGCCGGACAGCAACTCTGGAAACACCATATATTTT. It encodes CASKPDSNSGNTIYF.

The chain has TRBV6-6 and TRBJ1-6; D unresolved. The CDR3 loop spans 16 amino acids. Trimming removed 3 bases from V and 4 bases from J, with 13 bases in between. Germline assignment: CDR1 MNHNY and CDR2 SVGAGI (reference sequence). The CDR3 DNA sequence: TGTGCCAGCAGTTATGGTGACTCTGGTTATAATTCACCCCTCCACTTT. Translating gives CASSYGDSGYNSPLHF.

This chain uses TRBV2 with TRBJ2-4, with a tentative D call TRBD2 (5 bases). Germline V gives CDR1 SNHLY, CDR2 FYNNEI. The CDR3 has 13 amino acids. V was cut by 5 bases and J by 1 base, with 6 bases left in between. This CDR3 is CASSREAKNIQYF. CDR3 bases: TGTGCCAGCAGTAGGGAGGCCAAAAACATTCAGTACTTC.

V and J are TRBV10-3 and TRBJ2-7, with 7 bases lining up with TRBD1. The CDR3 is 13 residues long. Trimming cost V 2 bases and J 6 bases; bases outside gene matches: 4. Germline CDR1 and CDR2: ENHRY and SYGVKD. This CDR3 reads CAISEEQGTEQYF. The DNA for the CDR3 is TGTGCCATCAGTGAGGAACAGGGGACCGAGCAGTACTTC.

The chain employs TRBV29-1 and TRBJ2-3; tentative D call: TRBD2 (6 bases). This CDR3 comprises 14 residues. Trimming pared 7 bases from V and 0 bases from J, leaving 14 bases between. Germline lookup yields CDR1 SQVTM and CDR2 ANQGSEA. The CDR3 coding sequence is TGCAGCGCGGTTCTCGGGACTAGCACAGATACGCAGTATTTT. This codes for CSAVLGTSTDTQYF.

CDR3 protein: CASSMWDSRGQETQYF. CDR3 sequence (DNA): TGTGCCAGCAGCATGTGGGACAGCCGAGGGCAAGAGACCCAGTACTTC. The chain recombines TRBV27 with TRBJ2-5, with 7 positions matching TRBD1. V lost 6 bases and J lost 2; bases outside the gene matches: 12. The CDR3 extends over 16 amino acids. Germline V gene sequence: CDR1 MNHEY, CDR2 SMNVEV (reference sequence).

This clone showed up just once. This chain connects TRBV5-1 to TRBJ2-5; 10 bases are a match to TRBD1. The CDR3 totals 16 residues. Germline assignment: CDR1 SGHRS and CDR2 YFSETQ. J lost 4 bases, V lost 2 bases, and 8 bases had no gene match. The CDR3 region is CASSFRLTGGLETQYF. Here the CDR3 DNA reads TGCGCCAGCAGCTTCAGATTGACAGGGGGCTTAGAGACCCAGTACTTC.

This clone was seen only once. V gene TRBV6-5 combines with J gene TRBJ1-3; D remains ambiguous. Per the germline V gene, CDR1 is MNHEY and CDR2 is SVGAGI. The ends were cut back, 6 bases at V and 4 bases at J, with 13 bases in the middle. CDR3 length: 14 residues. The CDR3: CASRIGRFGNTIYF. The DNA for the CDR3 is TGTGCCAGCAGGATAGGGAGGTTCGGAAACACCATATATTTT.

In the case of this clone: At one end the junction does not follow the germline gene, possibly because of a read error. The V call is TRBV6-6, the J call TRBJ1-5, with a weak D call TRBD1 (6 bases). The CDR3 spans 13 residues. From germline, CDR1 is MNHNY and CDR2 SVGAGI (reference sequence). The CDR3 here is CASRHREDQPRHF. CDR3 nucleotides: TGTGCCAGCAGGCACAGGGAAGATCAGCCCCGGCATTTT.

The chain is built from TRBV28 and TRBJ1-4; 9 bases map to TRBD1. There are 15 residues in the CDR3. Germline-derived CDR1 and CDR2 are MDHEN and SYDVKM. V lost 0 bases to trimming and J lost 10 bases; unmatched junction nucleotides: 6. CDR3 sequence reads: CASSLWGTGTGKLFF. DNA for the CDR3: TGTGCCAGCAGTTTATGGGGGACAGGGACCGGAAAACTGTTTTTT.

The chain is built from TRBV7-9 and TRBJ2-7; unclear D gene. V was clipped by 0 bases and J by 5 bases, with 2 bases between them. Germline lookup yields CDR1 SEHNR and CDR2 FQNEAQ (reference sequence). The CDR3 sequence is 11 residues long. DNA of the CDR3: TGTGCCAGCAGCTTAGCCGACGAGCAGTACTTC. Protein sequence: CASSLADEQYF.

This chain links TRBV28 with TRBJ2-7; D possibly corresponds to TRBD2 (5 bases). The V and J ends lost 6 bases and 2 bases respectively, with 20 bases between them. From germline, CDR1 is MDHEN and CDR2 SYDVKM. The CDR3 loop spans 16 amino acids. CDR3 bases: TGTGCCAGCAGCGGCTCCGGGGAACCTAGGGCCTACGAGCAGTACTTC. Residues: CASSGSGEPRAYEQYF.